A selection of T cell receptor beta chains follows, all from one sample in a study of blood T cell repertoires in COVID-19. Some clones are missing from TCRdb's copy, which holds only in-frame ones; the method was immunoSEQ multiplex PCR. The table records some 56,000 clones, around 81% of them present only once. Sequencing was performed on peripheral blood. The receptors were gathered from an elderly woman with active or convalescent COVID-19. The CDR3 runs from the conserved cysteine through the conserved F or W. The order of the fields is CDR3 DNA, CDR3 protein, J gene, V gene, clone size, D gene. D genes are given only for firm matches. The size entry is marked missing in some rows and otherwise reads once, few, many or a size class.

cdr3_nt: TGTGCCAGCAGGCGAACCGGGACAGCTATTAGCAATCAGCCCCAGCATTTT
cdr3_aa: CASRRTGTAISNQPQHF
j_call: TRBJ1-5
v_call: TRBV27
clone_size: once
d_call: TRBD1

cdr3_nt: TGTGCCAGCAGTTTACTCAGGGGGGATGAGCAGTTCTTC
cdr3_aa: CASSLLRGDEQFF
j_call: TRBJ2-1
v_call: TRBV28
clone_size: -
d_call: -

cdr3_nt: TGTGCCAGCAGCTTAGCTTGGACTAGCGGAACCTACGAGCAGTACTTC
cdr3_aa: CASSLAWTSGTYEQYF
j_call: TRBJ2-7
v_call: TRBV7-8
clone_size: -
d_call: TRBD2

cdr3_nt: TGTGCCAGCAGTTGGGGCAGCAACACTGAAGCTTTCTTT
cdr3_aa: CASSWGSNTEAFF
j_call: TRBJ1-1
v_call: TRBV12-3/TRBV12-4
clone_size: few
d_call: -

cdr3_nt: TGTGCCAGCAGCTTAGATCAGCTAGCGGGGGGTGGTGAGCAGTTCTTC
cdr3_aa: CASSLDQLAGGGEQFF
j_call: TRBJ2-1
v_call: TRBV7-6
clone_size: -
d_call: TRBD2

cdr3_nt: TGCGCCAGCAAAACGGGGGACGAAGGCACTGAAGCTTTCTTT
cdr3_aa: CASKTGDEGTEAFF
j_call: TRBJ1-1
v_call: TRBV4-3
clone_size: -
d_call: -

cdr3_nt: TGTGCCAGCAGCCCTCGGGACAGTGTGTTCCAGCCCCAGCATTTT
cdr3_aa: CASSPRDSVFQPQHF
j_call: TRBJ1-5
v_call: TRBV7-2
clone_size: -
d_call: TRBD1

cdr3_nt: TGTGCCAGCAGTTTAGGGACAGGAGCAACAAATCAGCCCCAGCATTTT
cdr3_aa: CASSLGTGATNQPQHF
j_call: TRBJ1-5
v_call: TRBV28
clone_size: -
d_call: TRBD1

cdr3_nt: TGTGCCAGCAGGGTCGGGAGTGGCGGGAACATGAATACGCAGTATTTT
cdr3_aa: CASRVGSGGNMNTQYF
j_call: TRBJ2-3
v_call: TRBV7-2
clone_size: -
d_call: -

cdr3_nt: TGTGCCACCCAGCAGGGTACGAACACTGAAGCTTTCTTT
cdr3_aa: CATQQGTNTEAFF
j_call: TRBJ1-1
v_call: TRBV3-1/TRBV3-2
clone_size: few
d_call: -

cdr3_nt: TGCAGCGCAGACACAGGGATAAGCTCTGGAAACACCATATATTTT
cdr3_aa: CSADTGISSGNTIYF
j_call: TRBJ1-3
v_call: TRBV29-1
clone_size: -
d_call: -

cdr3_nt: TGTGCCAGCAGGTCGGACTCCGAGCAGTACTTC
cdr3_aa: CASRSDSEQYF
j_call: TRBJ2-7
v_call: TRBV3-1/TRBV3-2
clone_size: -
d_call: -

cdr3_nt: TGTGCCAGCAGCCCAGACAGGTACGATACCCTTCGGGGCACTGAAGCTTTCTTT
cdr3_aa: CASSPDRYDTLRGTEAFF
j_call: TRBJ1-1
v_call: TRBV4-2
clone_size: few
d_call: -

cdr3_nt: TGTGCCAGCAGTCTCCTAGGACTGAACTATGGCTACACCTTC
cdr3_aa: CASSLLGLNYGYTF
j_call: TRBJ1-2
v_call: TRBV28
clone_size: -
d_call: -

cdr3_nt: TGTGCCAGCAGTTCTCGGAGGGGAAATCAGCCCCAGCATTTT
cdr3_aa: CASSSRRGNQPQHF
j_call: TRBJ1-5
v_call: TRBV28
clone_size: -
d_call: -

cdr3_nt: TGTGCCAGCAGTGCGCCCGGGACAGGGGTAGAGACCCAGTACTTC
cdr3_aa: CASSAPGTGVETQYF
j_call: TRBJ2-5
v_call: TRBV2
clone_size: -
d_call: TRBD1

cdr3_nt: TGTGCCAGCAGTTACTCTCGGGGTATGAACACTGAAGCTTTCTTT
cdr3_aa: CASSYSRGMNTEAFF
j_call: TRBJ1-1
v_call: TRBV6-5
clone_size: -
d_call: -

cdr3_nt: TGTGCCAGCAGCCAAGAGTCGGCGGGGACCTACGAGCAGTACTTC
cdr3_aa: CASSQESAGTYEQYF
j_call: TRBJ2-7
v_call: TRBV3-1/TRBV3-2
clone_size: -
d_call: -

cdr3_nt: TGTGCCACCAGCAGAGATCTAGCGGGGGAGTACGAGCAGTACTTC
cdr3_aa: CATSRDLAGEYEQYF
j_call: TRBJ2-7
v_call: TRBV15
clone_size: -
d_call: TRBD2

cdr3_nt: TGTGCCAGTAGTATAAGACGGGACACTGAAGCTTTCTTT
cdr3_aa: CASSIRRDTEAFF
j_call: TRBJ1-1
v_call: TRBV19
clone_size: -
d_call: -